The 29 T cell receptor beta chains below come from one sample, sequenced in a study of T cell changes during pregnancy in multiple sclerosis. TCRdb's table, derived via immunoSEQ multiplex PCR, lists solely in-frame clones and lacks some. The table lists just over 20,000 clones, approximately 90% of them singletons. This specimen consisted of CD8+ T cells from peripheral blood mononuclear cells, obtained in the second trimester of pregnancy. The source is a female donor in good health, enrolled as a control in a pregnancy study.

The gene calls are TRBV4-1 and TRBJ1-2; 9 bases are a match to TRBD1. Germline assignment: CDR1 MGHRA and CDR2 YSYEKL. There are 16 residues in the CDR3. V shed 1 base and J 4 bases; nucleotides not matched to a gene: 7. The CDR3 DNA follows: TGCGCCAGCAGCCAAGTCCCGACAGGGGGGGGCTATGGCTACACCTTC. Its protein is CASSQVPTGGGYGYTF.

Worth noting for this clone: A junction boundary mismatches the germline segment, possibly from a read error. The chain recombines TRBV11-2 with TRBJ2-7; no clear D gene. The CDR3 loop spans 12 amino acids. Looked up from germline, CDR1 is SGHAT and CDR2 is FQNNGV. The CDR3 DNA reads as TGTGCCAGCAGCTTAGAGGTTTTCGCGATTCACTTC. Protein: CASSLEVFAIHF.

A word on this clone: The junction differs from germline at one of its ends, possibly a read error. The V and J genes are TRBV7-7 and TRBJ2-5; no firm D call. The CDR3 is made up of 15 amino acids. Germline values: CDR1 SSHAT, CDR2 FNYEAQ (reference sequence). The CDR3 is CASSFGFVTEETQYF. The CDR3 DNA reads TGTGCTAGCAGCTTTGGGTTCGTTACAGAAGAGACCCAGTACTTC. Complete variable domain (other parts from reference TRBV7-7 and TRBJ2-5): GAGVSQSPRYKVTKRGQDVTLRCDPISSHATLYWYQQALGQGPEFLTYFNYEAQPDKSGLPSDRFSAERPEGSISTLTIQRTEQRDSAMYRCASSFGFVTEETQYFGPGTRLLVL.

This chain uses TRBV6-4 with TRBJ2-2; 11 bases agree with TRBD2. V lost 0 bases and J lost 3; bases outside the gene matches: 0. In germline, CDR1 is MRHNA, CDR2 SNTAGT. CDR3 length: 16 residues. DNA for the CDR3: TGTGCCAGCAGTGACTCTAGCGGGGGGGACACCGGGGAGCTGTTTTTT. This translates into CASSDSSGGDTGELFF.

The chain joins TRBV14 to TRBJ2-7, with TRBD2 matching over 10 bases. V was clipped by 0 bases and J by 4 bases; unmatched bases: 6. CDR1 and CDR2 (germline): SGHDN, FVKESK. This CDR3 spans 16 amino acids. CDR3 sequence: CASSQEAGGFWYEQYF. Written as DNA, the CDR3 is TGTGCCAGCAGCCAAGAAGCGGGAGGGTTTTGGTACGAGCAGTACTTC.

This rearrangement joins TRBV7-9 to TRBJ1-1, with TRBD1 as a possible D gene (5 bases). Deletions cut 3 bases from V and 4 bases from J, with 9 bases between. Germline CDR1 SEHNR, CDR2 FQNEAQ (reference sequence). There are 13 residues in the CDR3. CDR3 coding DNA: TGTGCCAGCAGCTTCGGGGGGGGCACTGAAGCTTTCTTT. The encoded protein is CASSFGGGTEAFF. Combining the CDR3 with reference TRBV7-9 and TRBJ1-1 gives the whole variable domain DTGVSQNPRHKITKRGQNVTFRCDPISEHNRLYWYRQTLGQGPEFLTYFQNEAQLEKSRLLSDRFSAERPKGSFSTLEIQRTEQGDSAMYLCASSFGGGTEAFFGQGTRLTVV.

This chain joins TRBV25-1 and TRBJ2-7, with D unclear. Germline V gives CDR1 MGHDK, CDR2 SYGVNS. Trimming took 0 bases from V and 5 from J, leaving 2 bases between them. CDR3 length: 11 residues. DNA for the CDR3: TGTGCCAGCAGTGAATATAACGAGCAGTACTTC. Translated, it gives CASSEYNEQYF.

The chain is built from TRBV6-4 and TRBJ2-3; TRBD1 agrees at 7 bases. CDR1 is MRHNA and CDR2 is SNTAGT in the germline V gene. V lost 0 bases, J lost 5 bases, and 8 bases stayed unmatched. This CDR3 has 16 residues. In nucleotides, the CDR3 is TGTGCCAGCAGTGACTCAGCAGGGGGTCCGGTAGATACGCAGTATTTT. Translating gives CASSDSAGGPVDTQYF.

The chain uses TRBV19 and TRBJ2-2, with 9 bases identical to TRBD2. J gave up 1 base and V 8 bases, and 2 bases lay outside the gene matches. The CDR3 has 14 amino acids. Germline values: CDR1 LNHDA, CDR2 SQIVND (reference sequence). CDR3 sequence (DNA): TGTGCCAGTCGACTAGCGGAGAACACCGGGGAGCTGTTTTTT. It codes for CASRLAENTGELFF.

The CDR3 region has the DNA TGTGCCAGCAGCTTTAAGGGACTAGCGGGGGGAATAGATACGCAGTATTTT. It specifies CASSFKGLAGGIDTQYF. The chain has TRBV28 and TRBJ2-3, with 15 bases that match TRBD2. The CDR3 has 17 residues. CDR1 MDHEN and CDR2 SYDVKM come from the germline V gene. Trimming took 6 bases from V and 5 from J; bases not matched to a gene: 9.

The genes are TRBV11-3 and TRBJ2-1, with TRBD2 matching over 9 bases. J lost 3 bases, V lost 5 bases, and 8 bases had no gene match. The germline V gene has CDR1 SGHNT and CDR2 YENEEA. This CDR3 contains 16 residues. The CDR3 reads CASSPHRTSDYNEQFF. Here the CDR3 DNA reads TGTGCCAGCAGCCCGCACAGGACTAGCGACTACAATGAGCAGTTCTTC.

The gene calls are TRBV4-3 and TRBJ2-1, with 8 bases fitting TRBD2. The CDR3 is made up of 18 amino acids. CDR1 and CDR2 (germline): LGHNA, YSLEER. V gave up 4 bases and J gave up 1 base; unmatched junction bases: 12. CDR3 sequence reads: CASSLFPPSGFSYNEQFF. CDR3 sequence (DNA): TGCGCCAGCAGCCTATTTCCCCCTAGCGGGTTTTCCTACAATGAGCAGTTCTTC.

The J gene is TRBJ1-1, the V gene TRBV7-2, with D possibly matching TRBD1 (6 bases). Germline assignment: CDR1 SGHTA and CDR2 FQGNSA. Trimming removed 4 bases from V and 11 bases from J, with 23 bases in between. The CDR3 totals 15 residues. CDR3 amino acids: CASSYEPTGPLGAFF. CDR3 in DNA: TGTGCCAGCAGCTACGAACCGACAGGCCCACTTGGGGCTTTCTTT.

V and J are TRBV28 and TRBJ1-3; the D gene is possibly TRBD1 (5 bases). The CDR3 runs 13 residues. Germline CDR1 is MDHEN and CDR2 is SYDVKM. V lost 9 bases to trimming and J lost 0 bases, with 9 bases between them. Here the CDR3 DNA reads TGTGCCAGTCCAGACAGCTCTGGAAACACCATATATTTT. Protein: CASPDSSGNTIYF.

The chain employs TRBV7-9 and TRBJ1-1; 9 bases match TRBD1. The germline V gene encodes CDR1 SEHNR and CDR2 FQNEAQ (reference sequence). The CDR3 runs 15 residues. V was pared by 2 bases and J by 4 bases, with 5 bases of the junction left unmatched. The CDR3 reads CASSLPGQGFTEAFF. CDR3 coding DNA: TGTGCCAGCAGCTTACCGGGACAGGGTTTCACTGAAGCTTTCTTT.

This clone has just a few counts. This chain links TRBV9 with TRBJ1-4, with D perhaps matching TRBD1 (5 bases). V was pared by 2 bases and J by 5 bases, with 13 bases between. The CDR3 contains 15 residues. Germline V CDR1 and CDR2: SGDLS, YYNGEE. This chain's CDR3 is CASSVREGRNEKLFF. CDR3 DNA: TGTGCCAGCAGCGTTAGGGAGGGGAGAAATGAAAAACTGTTTTTT.

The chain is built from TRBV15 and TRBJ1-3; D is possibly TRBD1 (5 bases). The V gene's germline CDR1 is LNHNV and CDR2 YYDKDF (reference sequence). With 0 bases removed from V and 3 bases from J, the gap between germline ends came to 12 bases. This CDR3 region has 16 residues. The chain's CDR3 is CATSREQGSIGNTIYF. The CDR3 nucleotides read TGTGCCACCAGCAGAGAGCAGGGCTCGATTGGAAACACCATATATTTT.

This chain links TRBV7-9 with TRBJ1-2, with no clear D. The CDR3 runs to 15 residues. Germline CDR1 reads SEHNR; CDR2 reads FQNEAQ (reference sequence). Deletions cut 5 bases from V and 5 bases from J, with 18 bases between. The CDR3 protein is CASSPGRGGLYGYTF. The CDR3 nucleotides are TGTGCCAGCAGCCCAGGCCGAGGAGGCCTATATGGCTACACCTTC.

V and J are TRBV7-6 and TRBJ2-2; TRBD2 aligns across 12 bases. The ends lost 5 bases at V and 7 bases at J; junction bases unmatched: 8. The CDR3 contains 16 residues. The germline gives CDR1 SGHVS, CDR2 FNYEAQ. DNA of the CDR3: TGTGCCAGCAGCCACCTAGCGGGGGGGCGAGGCGGGGAGCTGTTTTTT. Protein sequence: CASSHLAGGRGGELFF.

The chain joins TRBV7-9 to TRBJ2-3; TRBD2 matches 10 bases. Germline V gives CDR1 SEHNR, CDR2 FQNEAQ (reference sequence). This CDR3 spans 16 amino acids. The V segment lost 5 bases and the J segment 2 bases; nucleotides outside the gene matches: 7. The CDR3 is CASSLGTSVSTDTQYF. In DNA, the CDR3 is TGTGCCAGCAGCCTGGGGACTAGCGTTTCCACAGATACGCAGTATTTT.

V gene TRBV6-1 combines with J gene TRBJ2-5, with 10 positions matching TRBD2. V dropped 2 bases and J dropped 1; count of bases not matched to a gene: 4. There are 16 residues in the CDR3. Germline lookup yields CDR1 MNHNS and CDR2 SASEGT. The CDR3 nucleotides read TGTGCCAGCAGTGAAATAAGCGGGAGGGGCCAAGAGACCCAGTACTTC. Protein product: CASSEISGRGQETQYF.

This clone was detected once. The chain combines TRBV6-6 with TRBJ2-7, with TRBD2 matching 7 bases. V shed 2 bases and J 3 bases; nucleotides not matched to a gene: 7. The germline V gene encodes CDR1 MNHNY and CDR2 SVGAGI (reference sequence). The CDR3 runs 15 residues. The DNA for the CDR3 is TGTGCCAGCAGTTACATGGGGCGGGAGAACTACGAGCAGTACTTC. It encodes CASSYMGRENYEQYF.

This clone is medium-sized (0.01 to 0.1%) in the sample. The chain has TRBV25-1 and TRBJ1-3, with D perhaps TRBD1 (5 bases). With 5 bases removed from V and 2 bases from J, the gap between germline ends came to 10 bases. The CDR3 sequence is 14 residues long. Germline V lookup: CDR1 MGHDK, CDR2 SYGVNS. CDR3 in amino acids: CASSSGRAGNTIYF. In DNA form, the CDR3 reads TGTGCCAGCAGTTCGGGCAGGGCTGGAAACACCATATATTTT.

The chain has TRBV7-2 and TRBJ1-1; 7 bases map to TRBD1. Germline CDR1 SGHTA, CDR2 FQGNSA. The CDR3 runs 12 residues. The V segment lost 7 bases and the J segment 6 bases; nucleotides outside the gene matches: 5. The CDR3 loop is CASIDDRAEAFF. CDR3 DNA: TGTGCCAGCATCGATGACAGGGCTGAAGCTTTCTTT.

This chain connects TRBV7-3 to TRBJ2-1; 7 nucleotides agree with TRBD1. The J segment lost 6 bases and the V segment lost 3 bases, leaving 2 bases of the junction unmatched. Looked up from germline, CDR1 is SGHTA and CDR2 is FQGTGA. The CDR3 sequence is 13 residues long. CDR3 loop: CASSFSGGNEQFF. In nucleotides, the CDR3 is TGTGCCAGCAGCTTCTCAGGGGGCAATGAGCAGTTCTTC.

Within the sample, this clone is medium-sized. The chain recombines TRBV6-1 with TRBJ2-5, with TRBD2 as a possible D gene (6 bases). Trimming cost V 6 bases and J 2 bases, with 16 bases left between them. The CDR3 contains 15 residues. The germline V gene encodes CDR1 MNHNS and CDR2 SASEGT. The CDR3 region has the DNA TGTGCCAGCAGCCTCCTGCCAGGGACTCAAGAGACCCAGTACTTC. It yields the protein CASSLLPGTQETQYF.

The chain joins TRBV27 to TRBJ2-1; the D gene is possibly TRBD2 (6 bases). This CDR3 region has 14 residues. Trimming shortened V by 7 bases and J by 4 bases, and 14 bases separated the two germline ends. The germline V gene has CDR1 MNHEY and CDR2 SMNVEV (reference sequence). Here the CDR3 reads CASMDGGLYNEQFF. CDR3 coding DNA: TGTGCCAGCATGGATGGAGGACTATACAATGAGCAGTTCTTC.

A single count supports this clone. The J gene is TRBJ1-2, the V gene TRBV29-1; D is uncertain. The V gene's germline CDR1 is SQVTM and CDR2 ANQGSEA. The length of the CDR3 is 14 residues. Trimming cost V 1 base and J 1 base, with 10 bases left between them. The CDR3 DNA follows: TGCAGCGTTGAAGCGTACGGGGATAACTATGGCTACACCTTC. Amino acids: CSVEAYGDNYGYTF.

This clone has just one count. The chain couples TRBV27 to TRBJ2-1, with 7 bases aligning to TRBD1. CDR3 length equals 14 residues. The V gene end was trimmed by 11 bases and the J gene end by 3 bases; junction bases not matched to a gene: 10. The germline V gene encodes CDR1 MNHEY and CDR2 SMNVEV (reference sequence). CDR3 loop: CALPLGQNYNEQFF. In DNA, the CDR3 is TGTGCCTTACCCCTGGGACAGAACTACAATGAGCAGTTCTTC.